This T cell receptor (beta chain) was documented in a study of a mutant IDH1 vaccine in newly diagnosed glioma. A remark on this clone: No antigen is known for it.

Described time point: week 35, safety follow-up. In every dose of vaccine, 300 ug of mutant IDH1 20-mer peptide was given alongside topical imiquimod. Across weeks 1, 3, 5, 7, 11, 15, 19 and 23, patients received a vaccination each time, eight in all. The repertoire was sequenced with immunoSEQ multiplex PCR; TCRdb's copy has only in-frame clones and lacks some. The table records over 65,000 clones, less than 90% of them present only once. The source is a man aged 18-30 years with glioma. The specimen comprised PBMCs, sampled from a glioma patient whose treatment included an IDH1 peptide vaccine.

The CDR3 bases are TGTGCCATCAGTGAGTCGGGGCCCTTGACCGGGGAGCTGTTTTTT. Protein: CAISESGPLTGELFF. The gene calls are TRBV10-3 and TRBJ2-2; D perhaps matches TRBD1 (5 bases). The CDR3 runs 15 residues. Per germline, CDR1 ENHRY and CDR2 SYGVKD. The ends were cut back, 0 bases at V and 5 bases at J, with 10 bases in the middle.